This T cell receptor (beta chain) was profiled in a study of T-cell reconstitution after alpha-beta-depleted transplantation in children. Unique molecular identifiers were incorporated into the prepared TCRbeta library. A single record per CDR3 protein comes from TCRdb applying MiXCR to the PCR reads. The sample has approximately 400,000 distinct CDR3 sequences; roughly a tenth are singletons. Trimming removed 1 base from V and 3 bases from J; junction bases left unmatched: 3. The CDR3 totals 15 residues. The germline V gene has CDR1 MGHRA and CDR2 YSYEKL. Sequenced material: PBMCs from the stem cell graft donor, taken from the stem cell graft. The J gene is TRBJ2-5, the V gene TRBV4-1, with TRBD1 matching over 9 bases. This TCR derives from a human donor who donated a stem cell graft to a child with acute myeloid leukemia. CDR3 sequence (DNA): TGCGCCAGCAGCCAAGCGGGACAGGGAAAAGAGACCCAGTACTTC. The encoded protein is CASSQAGQGKETQYF.